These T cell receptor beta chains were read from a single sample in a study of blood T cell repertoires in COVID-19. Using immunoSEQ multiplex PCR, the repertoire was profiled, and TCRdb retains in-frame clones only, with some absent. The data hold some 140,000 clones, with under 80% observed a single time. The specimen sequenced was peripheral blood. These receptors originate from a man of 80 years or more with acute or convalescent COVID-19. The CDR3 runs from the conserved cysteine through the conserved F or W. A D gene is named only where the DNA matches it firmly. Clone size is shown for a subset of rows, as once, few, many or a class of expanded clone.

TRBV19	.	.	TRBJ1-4	CASSPQGSEKLFF	TGTGCCAGTAGTCCACAGGGTAGTGAAAAACTGTTTTTT
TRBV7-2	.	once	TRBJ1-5	CASSSHSGDNQPQHF	TGTGCCAGCAGCTCACATTCAGGGGACAATCAGCCCCAGCATTTT
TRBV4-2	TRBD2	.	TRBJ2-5	CASSQGGGQETQYF	TGTGCCAGCAGCCAAGGGGGGGGCCAAGAGACCCAGTACTTC
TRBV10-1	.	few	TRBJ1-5	CASSNPGSVGWGQPQHF	TGCGCCAGCAGTAATCCGGGGTCTGTGGGGTGGGGTCAGCCCCAGCATTTT
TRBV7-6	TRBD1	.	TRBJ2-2	CASSLVWVDRGKTGELFF	TGTGCCAGCAGCTTAGTTTGGGTCGACAGGGGCAAGACCGGGGAGCTGTTTTTT
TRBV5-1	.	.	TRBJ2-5	CASSLEGQLAETQYF	TGCGCCAGCAGCTTGGAGGGACAACTAGCGGAGACCCAGTACTTC
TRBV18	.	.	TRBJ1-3	CASSPTGSDSGNTIYF	TGTGCCAGCTCACCAACAGGATCCGACTCTGGAAACACCATATATTTT
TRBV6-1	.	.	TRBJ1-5	CASSEGQANQPQHF	TGTGCCAGCAGTGAAGGACAGGCAAATCAGCCCCAGCATTTT
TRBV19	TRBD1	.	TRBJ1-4	CARGQHKLFF	TGTGCCAGGGGACAGCACAAACTGTTTTTT
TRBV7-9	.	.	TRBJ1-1	CASSGGGGVTTEAFF	TGTGCCAGCAGCGGAGGGGGAGGGGTTACGACTGAAGCTTTCTTT
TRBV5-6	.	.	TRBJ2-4	CASSLLENGIQYF	TGTGCCAGCAGCTTGCTGGAGAACGGCATTCAGTACTTC
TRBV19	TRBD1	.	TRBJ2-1	CASSMGQGSYNEQFF	TGTGCCAGTAGTATGGGACAGGGTTCCTACAATGAGCAGTTCTTC
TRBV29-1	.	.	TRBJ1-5	CSVVSGGYGQPQHF	TGCAGCGTTGTGAGCGGGGGCTACGGTCAGCCCCAGCATTTT
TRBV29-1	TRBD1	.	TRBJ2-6	CSAVGQGVANVLTF	TGCAGCGCCGTGGGACAGGGGGTAGCCAACGTCCTGACTTTC
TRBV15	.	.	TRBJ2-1	CATSRDLKGEQFF	TGTGCCACCAGCAGAGATTTAAAGGGGGAGCAGTTCTTC
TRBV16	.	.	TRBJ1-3	CASSLSGTSVSRNTIYF	TGTGCCAGCAGCCTATCCGGGACATCAGTATCCCGAAACACCATATATTTT
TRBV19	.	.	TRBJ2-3	CASSPLGPGSGSDTQYF	TGTGCCAGTAGTCCCCTCGGACCGGGGTCGGGATCAGATACGCAGTATTTT
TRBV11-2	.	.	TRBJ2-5	CASSPGSAGTQYF	TGTGCCAGCAGCCCCGGGTCCGCTGGGACCCAGTACTTC